These 21 T cell receptor beta chains share one sample of origin, sequenced in a study of blood T cell repertoires in COVID-19. Some clones are missing from TCRdb's copy, which holds only in-frame ones; the method was immunoSEQ multiplex PCR. The sample contains roughly 69,000 clones, roughly 80% of which appear only once. Input material: PBMCs or T cells enriched from blood (not recorded which). The receptors derive from a woman aged 40 to 55 with acute COVID-19.

The chain joins TRBV5-1 to TRBJ2-2; 8 nucleotides match TRBD1. After removal of 2 bases from V and 5 bases from J, the junction contained 11 bases not matched to a gene. In germline, CDR1 is SGHRS, CDR2 YFSETQ. This CDR3 comprises 17 residues. In nucleotides, the CDR3 is TGCGCCAGCAGCTTCCCCCCGCAGGGGGCGGGAACCGGGGAGCTGTTTTTT. The encoded protein is CASSFPPQGAGTGELFF.

V and J are TRBV12-3 or TRBV12-4 and TRBJ1-2; no clear D gene. The germline V and J ends were trimmed by 4 bases and 1 base, with 7 bases remaining between them. The CDR3 extends over 13 amino acids. The CDR3 nucleotides are TGTGCCAGCAGTTCGCAGAATAACTATGGCTACACCTTC. Amino acid sequence: CASSSQNNYGYTF.

V and J are TRBV5-4 and TRBJ1-4, with D possibly being TRBD1 (5 bases). The germline V gene has CDR1 SGHNT and CDR2 YYREEE (reference sequence). Trimming stripped 4 bases from V and 7 bases from J, with 20 bases between. The CDR3 consists of 16 residues. The DNA of the CDR3 is TGTGCCAGCAGCCGAGCCGGGACTTCTGGGAGTGAAAAACTGTTTTTT. It specifies CASSRAGTSGSEKLFF.

The chain employs TRBV3-1 (or the pseudogene TRBV3-2) and TRBJ2-7, with 8 bases identical to TRBD2. Trimming removed 8 bases from V and 4 bases from J; junction bases left unmatched: 7. CDR3 length equals 13 residues. In germline, CDR1 is LGHDT, CDR2 YNNKEL (reference sequence). This CDR3 reads CASRSGGGYEQYF. The CDR3 DNA reads TGTGCCAGCCGATCGGGAGGGGGGTACGAGCAGTACTTC.

There are a few counts of this clone. This chain links TRBV28 with TRBJ2-1, with 7 bases fitting TRBD1. J gave up 0 bases and V 6 bases, and 5 bases lay outside the gene matches. Germline V lookup: CDR1 MDHEN, CDR2 SYDVKM. The CDR3 extends over 15 amino acids. As DNA, the CDR3 is TGTGCCAGCAGCCCCGACAGGGACTCCTACAATGAGCAGTTCTTC. Translation: CASSPDRDSYNEQFF.

V usage is TRBV7-2 and J usage is TRBJ1-2; no definite D call. Germline V lookup: CDR1 SGHTA, CDR2 FQGNSA. The germline V and J ends were trimmed by 5 bases and 3 bases, with 7 bases remaining between them. CDR3 length equals 12 residues. CDR3 in DNA: TGTGCCAGCAGCCCCCCCGACTATGGCTACACCTTC. Its protein is CASSPPDYGYTF.

J is TRBJ2-5 and V is TRBV5-4; a possible D gene is TRBD1 (6 bases). Germline CDR1 is SGHNT and CDR2 is YYREEE (reference sequence). The V end was cut by 4 bases, the J end by 9 bases, with 19 bases between. This CDR3 has 14 residues. As DNA, the CDR3 is TGTGCCAGCAGCAAACAGGGTGATCGCGTAGCCCAGTACTTC. Translation: CASSKQGDRVAQYF.

This chain connects TRBV29-1 to TRBJ2-2; D possibly corresponds to TRBD2 (5 bases). Germline CDR1 is SQVTM and CDR2 is ANQGSEA. The CDR3 is 13 residues long. Deletions cut 4 bases from V and 5 bases from J, with 11 bases between. The CDR3 DNA reads as TGCAGCGTTGGTGGGAGTTCGACCGGGGAGCTGTTTTTT. As protein: CSVGGSSTGELFF.

This chain connects TRBV7-7 to TRBJ2-1; 7 positions agree with TRBD2. The CDR3 is made up of 16 amino acids. V lost 5 bases, J lost 5 bases, and 12 bases stayed unmatched. Per germline, CDR1 SSHAT and CDR2 FNYEAQ (reference sequence). In nucleotides, the CDR3 is TGTGCCAGCAGCCCCCTATCTAGCGGAGCAAACAATGAGCAGTTCTTC. Translating gives CASSPLSSGANNEQFF. The full variable domain, in which reference TRBV7-7 and TRBJ2-1 provide the parts outside the CDR3, is GAGVSQSPRYKVTKRGQDVTLRCDPISSHATLYWYQQALGQGPEFLTYFNYEAQPDKSGLPSDRFSAERPEGSISTLTIQRTEQRDSAMYRCASSPLSSGANNEQFFGPGTRLTVL.

The rearrangement joins TRBV29-1 to TRBJ2-1; TRBD2 agrees at 7 bases. Germline CDR1 and CDR2: SQVTM and ANQGSEA. V lost 1 base and J lost 7; bases outside the gene matches: 7. The CDR3 totals 14 residues. The CDR3 DNA reads TGCAGCGTTGAAGGGGGCGGGAGCTTGAATGAGCAGTTCTTC. It encodes CSVEGGGSLNEQFF.

This clone was recorded a few times. The chain links TRBV28 to TRBJ1-4, with a possible D match to TRBD1 (5 bases). Germline CDR1 and CDR2: MDHEN and SYDVKM. V was clipped by 5 bases and J by 8 bases, with 12 bases between them. CDR3 length: 13 amino acids. CDR3 sequence reads: CASSRGFWEKLFF. CDR3 nucleotide sequence: TGTGCCAGCAGTCGGGGGTTTTGGGAAAAACTGTTTTTT. The full variable domain, completed using reference TRBV28 and TRBJ1-4, is DVKVTQSSRYLVKRTGEKVFLECVQDMDHENMFWYRQDPGLGLRLIYFSYDVKMKEKGDIPEGYSVSREKKERFSLILESASTNQTSMYLCASSRGFWEKLFFGSGTQLSVL.

The chain combines TRBV9 with TRBJ2-5; the match to TRBD2 covers 14 bases. The J segment lost 5 bases and the V segment lost 3 bases, leaving 6 bases of the junction unmatched. Germline V CDR1 and CDR2: SGDLS, YYNGEE. This CDR3 region has 16 residues. The CDR3 DNA follows: TGTGCCAGCAGCGATCGACTAGCGGGGGGGCTGGAGACCCAGTACTTC. Its translation: CASSDRLAGGLETQYF.

V usage is TRBV5-1 and J usage is TRBJ2-3; the D gene is possibly TRBD2 (5 bases). With 4 bases removed from V and 5 bases from J, the gap between germline ends came to 14 bases. This CDR3 contains 14 residues. The germline V gene has CDR1 SGHRS and CDR2 YFSETQ. The CDR3 region has the DNA TGCGCCAGCAGCCATTCTAGCTCTGGAGATACGCAGTATTTT. Its protein product is CASSHSSSGDTQYF.

The genes are TRBV10-2 and TRBJ1-1; tentative D call: TRBD1 (6 bases). CDR1 WSHSY and CDR2 SAAADI come from the germline V gene. The CDR3 covers 14 residues. V lost 3 bases to trimming and J lost 3 bases, with 11 bases between them. The CDR3: CASSDRAGDTEAFF. The CDR3 DNA follows: TGCGCCAGCAGTGATCGGGCAGGGGACACTGAAGCTTTCTTT.

The chain couples TRBV28 to TRBJ2-7; TRBD1 matches 7 bases. The ends lost 6 bases at V and 1 base at J; junction bases unmatched: 3. Germline V gene sequence: CDR1 MDHEN, CDR2 SYDVKM. The CDR3 is made up of 13 amino acids. The CDR3 DNA follows: TGTGCCAGCAGCCCGACAGGGTCCTACGAGCAGTACGTC. This gives the protein CASSPTGSYEQYV.

The chain employs TRBV3-1 (or the pseudogene TRBV3-2) and TRBJ1-6; 8 nucleotides agree with TRBD1. The CDR3 length is 14 residues. The germline CDR1 and CDR2 sequences are LGHDT and YNNKEL (reference sequence). V shed 4 bases, J shed 11 bases, and the junction held 7 bases outside the gene matches. DNA of the CDR3: TGTGCCAGCAGCCTCGACAGGGGATTAACACCCCTCCACTTT. Protein: CASSLDRGLTPLHF.

The chain combines TRBV28 with TRBJ2-1; D may be TRBD2 (5 bases). The V end was cut by 9 bases, the J end by 3 bases, with 15 bases between. Germline-derived CDR1 and CDR2 are MDHEN and SYDVKM. This CDR3 spans 14 amino acids. The CDR3 region is CASSRGPLYNEQFF. The CDR3 DNA sequence: TGTGCCAGTTCACGGGGTCCTCTCTACAATGAGCAGTTCTTC.

The DNA of the CDR3 is TGTGCCAGCAGCCAAGTTGGACAGGGGTTCACTGAAGCTTTCTTT. Translating gives CASSQVGQGFTEAFF. The chain has TRBV4-2 and TRBJ1-1; 9 positions match TRBD1. V shed 1 base and J 4 bases; nucleotides not matched to a gene: 4. CDR1 LGHNA and CDR2 YNFKEQ come from the germline V gene. CDR3 length: 15 residues.

The chain combines TRBV19 with TRBJ1-6; 7 bases agree with TRBD1. The CDR3 totals 16 residues. The J segment lost 8 bases and the V segment lost 4 bases, leaving 11 bases of the junction unmatched. From germline, CDR1 is LNHDA and CDR2 SQIVND (reference sequence). CDR3 DNA: TGTGCCAGTAGTAAACGGGGGGGACAGTTGGATTCACCCCTCCACTTT. This encodes CASSKRGGQLDSPLHF. The full variable domain, completed using reference TRBV19 and TRBJ1-6, is DGGITQSPKYLFRKEGQNVTLSCEQNLNHDAMYWYRQDPGQGLRLIYYSQIVNDFQKGDIAEGYSVSREKKESFPLTVTSAQKNPTAFYLCASSKRGGQLDSPLHFGNGTRLTVT.

The chain couples TRBV4-2 to TRBJ2-5, with D perhaps TRBD2 (6 bases). The V end lost 1 base, the J end lost 3 bases, and 15 bases lay between the germline ends. The CDR3 has 16 amino acids. Germline V gene data show CDR1 as LGHNA and CDR2 as YNFKEQ. CDR3 loop: CASSQGPPGAKETQYF. DNA of the CDR3: TGTGCCAGCAGCCAAGGTCCCCCGGGAGCAAAAGAGACCCAGTACTTC.

The CDR3 sequence: CARKTENTEAFF. The CDR3 nucleotides read TGTGCCAGAAAGACAGAGAACACTGAAGCTTTCTTT. The rearrangement links TRBV2 to TRBJ1-1, with a weak D call TRBD1 (5 bases). Germline V gene sequence: CDR1 SNHLY, CDR2 FYNNEI. V shed 9 bases and J shed 1 base, with 9 bases lying between them. The CDR3 contains 12 residues.